The next 19 T cell receptor beta chains were all read from a single sample in a study of blood T cell repertoires in COVID-19. The protocol was immunoSEQ multiplex PCR, while the TCRdb copy is restricted to in-frame clones and leaves out a portion. Altogether over 450,000 clones are present, around nine tenths being singletons, with the ten largest covering roughly 8.3%. The source material was peripheral blood. The receptors stem from a woman aged 45-65 years with COVID-19, enrolled during active disease.

The count of this clone is one. The rearrangement joins TRBV4-1 to TRBJ2-7; D may be TRBD2 (6 bases). CDR3 length equals 14 residues. Per germline, CDR1 MGHRA and CDR2 YSYEKL. V was shortened by 5 bases and J by 0 bases, with 11 bases between the two germline ends. The CDR3 sequence: CASSSGTFSYEQYF. Here the CDR3 DNA reads TGCGCCAGCAGCTCCGGGACTTTCTCCTACGAGCAGTACTTC.

The V call is TRBV28, the J call TRBJ1-5, with D possibly matching TRBD1 (5 bases). Trimming shortened V by 2 bases and J by 9 bases, and 14 bases separated the two germline ends. Per germline, CDR1 MDHEN and CDR2 SYDVKM. The CDR3 is made up of 14 amino acids. Here the CDR3 DNA reads TGTGCCAGCAGTTTACCGGGGGGACTCCGGCCCCAGCATTTT. Protein product: CASSLPGGLRPQHF.

This clone showed up just once. The rearrangement links TRBV4-2 to TRBJ2-7; 12 nucleotides agree with TRBD2. J gave up 2 bases and V 2 bases, and 4 bases lay outside the gene matches. Germline values: CDR1 LGHNA, CDR2 YNFKEQ. The CDR3 sequence is 16 residues long. The CDR3 DNA reads TGTGCCAGCAGCCAAACTAGCGGGGGGACCCCCTACGAGCAGTACTTC. It encodes CASSQTSGGTPYEQYF.

The genes are TRBV10-2 and TRBJ1-1; 7 bases are shared with TRBD1. Germline-derived CDR1 and CDR2 are WSHSY and SAAADI. The CDR3 is made up of 18 amino acids. Losses at the gene ends were 3 bases for V and 1 base for J; bases not matched to a gene: 14. This CDR3 is CASSETGTVHVANTEAFF. The CDR3 coding sequence is TGCGCCAGCAGTGAAACCGGGACAGTTCACGTCGCGAACACTGAAGCTTTCTTT.

V is TRBV24-1 and J is TRBJ1-5; D is ambiguous. V lost 4 bases, J lost 0 bases, and 12 bases lay in between. The V gene's germline CDR1 is KGHDR and CDR2 SFDVKD. This CDR3 has 16 residues. The CDR3 protein is CATSDQTENSNQPQHF. DNA of the CDR3: TGTGCCACCAGTGACCAGACTGAGAATAGCAATCAGCCCCAGCATTTT.

This rearrangement joins TRBV2 to TRBJ2-3; 9 bases agree with TRBD1. The CDR3 sequence is 14 residues long. Germline loops: CDR1 SNHLY, CDR2 FYNNEI. Losses at the gene ends were 4 bases for V and 6 bases for J; bases not matched to a gene: 5. The CDR3: CASSGGQGGDTQYF. CDR3 sequence (DNA): TGTGCCAGCAGTGGGGGACAGGGAGGCGATACGCAGTATTTT.

The V and J genes are TRBV7-8 and TRBJ2-7; D is ambiguous. The CDR3 runs to 13 residues. The germline V gene encodes CDR1 SGHVS and CDR2 FQNEAQ. V was clipped by 0 bases and J by 0 bases, with 3 bases between them. The CDR3 protein is CASSLANSYEQYF. CDR3 nucleotides: TGTGCCAGCAGCTTAGCCAACTCCTACGAGCAGTACTTC.

This clone appeared once. This chain joins TRBV5-6 and TRBJ2-2, with a tentative D call TRBD2 (6 bases). CDR3 length: 14 residues. V shed 3 bases and J shed 7 bases, with 13 bases lying between them. The germline CDR1 and CDR2 sequences are SGHDT and YYEEEE. The CDR3 bases are TGTGCCAGCAGCTACGGGACTGTCGGCGGGGAGCTGTTTTTT. It specifies CASSYGTVGGELFF.

The chain links TRBV29-1 to TRBJ2-7; 11 bases are a match to TRBD2. V dropped 6 bases and J dropped 3; count of bases not matched to a gene: 7. The CDR3 loop spans 14 amino acids. Germline values: CDR1 SQVTM, CDR2 ANQGSEA. The CDR3 sequence: CSVTGTSGFYEQYF. The DNA for the CDR3 is TGCAGCGTCACGGGGACTAGCGGTTTCTACGAGCAGTACTTC.

This chain joins TRBV6-5 and TRBJ2-7; the D gene is possibly TRBD2 (5 bases). This CDR3 spans 12 amino acids. Deletions cut 10 bases from V and 5 bases from J, with 15 bases between. The germline gives CDR1 MNHEY, CDR2 SVGAGI. The CDR3: CATRRGLNEQYF. DNA of the CDR3: TGTGCCACCCGGAGAGGGTTAAACGAGCAGTACTTC.

The chain employs TRBV7-9 and TRBJ1-1; D not certain. The V gene's germline CDR1 is SEHNR and CDR2 FQNEAQ (reference sequence). The CDR3 is 13 amino acids. Trimming removed 1 base from V and 4 bases from J, with 7 bases in between. The CDR3 sequence is CASSLGSGTEAFF. CDR3 sequence (DNA): TGTGCCAGCAGCTTAGGTTCGGGCACTGAAGCTTTCTTT.

The rearrangement joins TRBV27 to TRBJ1-5; no reliable D call. Germline CDR1 reads MNHEY; CDR2 reads SMNVEV (reference sequence). Between the trimmed V and J ends, which lost 2 bases and 6 bases, there was a span of 14 bases. This CDR3 region has 15 residues. The CDR3 spells CASSLSPPTGQPQHF. The CDR3 DNA reads TGTGCCAGCAGTTTAAGTCCCCCAACGGGTCAGCCCCAGCATTTT.

This rearrangement joins TRBV7-2 to TRBJ1-1; tentative D call: TRBD1 (6 bases). This CDR3 region has 14 residues. V was clipped by 5 bases and J by 3 bases, with 13 bases between them. Per germline, CDR1 SGHTA and CDR2 FQGNSA. The CDR3 nucleotides are TGTGCCAGCAGCCTACTACCAGGGGACACTGAAGCTTTCTTT. Encoded protein: CASSLLPGDTEAFF.

The chain is built from TRBV4-2 and TRBJ1-1; 12 bases are shared with TRBD1. Germline V CDR1 and CDR2: LGHNA, YNFKEQ. CDR3 size: 18 residues. Trimming took 0 bases from V and 6 from J; bases not matched to a gene: 11. Here the CDR3 reads CASSQDRSWGQGAPEAFF. For the CDR3, the DNA is TGTGCCAGCAGCCAAGATAGGAGTTGGGGACAGGGGGCGCCTGAAGCTTTCTTT.

V usage is TRBV27 and J usage is TRBJ2-7; TRBD2 matches 7 bases. J was trimmed by 1 base and V by 3 bases; bases with no gene match: 9. Looked up from germline, CDR1 is MNHEY and CDR2 is SMNVEV (reference sequence). The CDR3 loop spans 16 amino acids. This chain's CDR3 is CASSFLAGEVSYEQYF. The CDR3 DNA is TGTGCCAGCAGTTTCCTTGCGGGGGAAGTATCCTACGAGCAGTACTTC.

In its sample, this clone was seen a few times. The chain links TRBV4-1 to TRBJ2-3; tentative D call: TRBD2 (6 bases). V lost 1 base to trimming and J lost 4 bases, with 9 bases between them. The CDR3 has 14 amino acids. Germline CDR1 and CDR2: MGHRA and YSYEKL. This CDR3 is CASSQAGLSDTQYF. CDR3 coding DNA: TGCGCCAGCAGCCAAGCGGGACTCTCAGATACGCAGTATTTT.

The chain links TRBV19 to TRBJ2-7; TRBD1 matches 9 bases. This CDR3 spans 15 amino acids. Germline loops: CDR1 LNHDA, CDR2 SQIVND (reference sequence). J was trimmed by 0 bases and V by 11 bases; bases with no gene match: 11. DNA of the CDR3: TGTGCCTCTAGTCAGGGACAGGGATTCTCCTACGAGCAGTACTTC. Encoded protein: CASSQGQGFSYEQYF.

Here the CDR3 DNA reads TGCGCCAGCAGCCCGCTAGTTCCAACTAATGAAAAACTGTTTTTT. Translated, it gives CASSPLVPTNEKLFF. The chain carries TRBV5-1 and TRBJ1-4; no firm D call. Trimming cost V 4 bases and J 0 bases, with 10 bases left between them. This CDR3 is 15 amino acids long. Germline-derived CDR1 and CDR2 are SGHRS and YFSETQ.

The gene calls are TRBV18 and TRBJ1-2, with D possibly matching TRBD1 (5 bases). Trimming took 4 bases from V and 8 from J, leaving 11 bases between them. This CDR3 is 12 amino acids long. The V gene's germline CDR1 is KGHSH and CDR2 LQKENI. CDR3 protein: CASSQGAEGYTF. CDR3 sequence (DNA): TGTGCCAGCTCACAAGGGGCCGAAGGCTACACCTTC.